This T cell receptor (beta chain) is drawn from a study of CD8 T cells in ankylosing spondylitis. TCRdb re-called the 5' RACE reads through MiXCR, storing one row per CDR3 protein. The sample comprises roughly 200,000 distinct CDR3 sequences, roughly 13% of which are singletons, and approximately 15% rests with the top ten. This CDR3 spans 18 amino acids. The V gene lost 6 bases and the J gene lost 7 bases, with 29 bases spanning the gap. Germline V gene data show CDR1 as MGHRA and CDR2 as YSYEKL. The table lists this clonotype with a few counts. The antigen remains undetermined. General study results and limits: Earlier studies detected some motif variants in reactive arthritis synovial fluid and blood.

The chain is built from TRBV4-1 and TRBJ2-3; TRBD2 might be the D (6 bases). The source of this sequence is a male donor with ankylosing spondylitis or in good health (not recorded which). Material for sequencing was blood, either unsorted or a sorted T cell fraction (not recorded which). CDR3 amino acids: CASSQNPLGGTTSYTQYF. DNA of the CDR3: TGCGCCAGCAGTCAAAACCCCCTTGGCGGGACGACTTCATATACGCAGTATTTT.